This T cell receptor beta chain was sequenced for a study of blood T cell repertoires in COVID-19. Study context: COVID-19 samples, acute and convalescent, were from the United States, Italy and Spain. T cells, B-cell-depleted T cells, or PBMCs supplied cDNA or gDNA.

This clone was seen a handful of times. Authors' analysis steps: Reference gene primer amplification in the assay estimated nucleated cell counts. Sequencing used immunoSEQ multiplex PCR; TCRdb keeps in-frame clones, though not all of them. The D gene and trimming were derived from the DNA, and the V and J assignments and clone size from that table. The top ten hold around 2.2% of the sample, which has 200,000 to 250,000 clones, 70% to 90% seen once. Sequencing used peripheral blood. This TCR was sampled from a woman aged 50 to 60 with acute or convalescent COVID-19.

This chain's CDR3 is CASSWGQGSSPLHF. The CDR3 bases are TGTGCCAGCAGTTGGGGACAGGGAAGTTCACCCCTCCACTTT. The chain employs TRBV5-6 and TRBJ1-6; 9 bases line up with TRBD1. This CDR3 has 14 residues. Looked up from germline, CDR1 is SGHDT and CDR2 is YYEEEE. After removal of 5 bases from V and 9 bases from J, the junction contained 6 bases not matched to a gene.